This section outlines one T cell receptor (beta chain) sequence together with its context. TCRdb's copy holds only in-frame clones and misses some; the assay was immunoSEQ multiplex PCR. The sample lists over 200,000 clones, 75% to 90% occurring once. The data derive from a study of blood T cell repertoires in COVID-19. Germline CDR1 and CDR2: WSHSY and SAAADI. The CDR3 consists of 12 residues. V lost 7 bases to trimming and J lost 2 bases, with 9 bases between them. The source material was peripheral blood. The chain links TRBV10-2 to TRBJ2-7, with D uncertain. This receptor was identified in a human donor in a cohort sampled during active COVID-19. The CDR3 DNA sequence: TGCGCCAGCACGAGTGGTGCCTACGAGCAGTACTTC. Amino acids: CASTSGAYEQYF.